The following is a T cell receptor beta chain sequence with its context. Its antigen is as yet unknown. Collection of blood occurred at baseline, at cycle 4 day 1, and at cycle 7 day 1. These data are taken from a study of OX40 agonist ivuxolimab in advanced cancers. As for the study in general: Partial responses were seen in three patients, one with hepatocellular carcinoma and two with cutaneous melanoma.

Findings of the study overall: There were, on average, more expanded clones in CD8+ T cells than in CD4+. Doses of 0.1 to 3.0 mg/kg were accompanied by clonal expansion of CD4+ and CD8+ blood T cells by week 6.

The ends lost 7 bases at V and 6 bases at J; junction bases unmatched: 9. Germline CDR1 reads MDHEN; CDR2 reads SYDVKM. This CDR3 is built from 14 residues. Some clones are missing from TCRdb's copy, which holds only in-frame ones; the method was immunoSEQ multiplex PCR. Among roughly 77,000 clones listed, 75% to 90% were seen once. The sample consisted of CD4+ or CD8+ T cells sorted from blood, taken in a trial of the OX40 agonist ivuxolimab. The source is an adult with an advanced solid tumor such as melanoma, head and neck, liver or kidney cancer. This chain links TRBV28 with TRBJ2-1; 7 positions agree with TRBD1. CDR3 protein: CASIPWTGFNEQFF. The CDR3 bases are TGTGCCAGCATCCCCTGGACAGGTTTCAATGAGCAGTTCTTC.